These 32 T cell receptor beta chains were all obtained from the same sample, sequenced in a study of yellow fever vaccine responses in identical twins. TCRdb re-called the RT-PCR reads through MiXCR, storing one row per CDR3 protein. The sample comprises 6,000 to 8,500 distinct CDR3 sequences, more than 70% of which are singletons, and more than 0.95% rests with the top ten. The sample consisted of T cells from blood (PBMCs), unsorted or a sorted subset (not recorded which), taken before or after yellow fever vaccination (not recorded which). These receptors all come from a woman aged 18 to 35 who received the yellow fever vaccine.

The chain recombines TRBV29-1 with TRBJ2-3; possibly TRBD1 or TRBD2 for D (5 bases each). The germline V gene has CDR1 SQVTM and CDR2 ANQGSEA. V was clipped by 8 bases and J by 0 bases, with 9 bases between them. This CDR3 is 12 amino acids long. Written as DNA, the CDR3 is TGCAGCCTACGGGACAGCACAGATACGCAGTATTTT. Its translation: CSLRDSTDTQYF.

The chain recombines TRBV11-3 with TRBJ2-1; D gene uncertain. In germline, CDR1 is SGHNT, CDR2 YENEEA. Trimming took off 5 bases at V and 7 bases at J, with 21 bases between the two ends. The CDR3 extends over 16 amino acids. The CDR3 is CASSPDSSERGNEQFF. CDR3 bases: TGTGCCAGCAGCCCCGACTCCAGCGAGAGAGGTAATGAGCAGTTCTTC.

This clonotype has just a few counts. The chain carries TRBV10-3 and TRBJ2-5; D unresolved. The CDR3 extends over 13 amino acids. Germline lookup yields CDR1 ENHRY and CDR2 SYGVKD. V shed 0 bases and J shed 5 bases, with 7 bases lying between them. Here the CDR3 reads CAISESTAETQYF. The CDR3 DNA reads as TGTGCCATCAGTGAGTCGACTGCCGAGACCCAGTACTTC.

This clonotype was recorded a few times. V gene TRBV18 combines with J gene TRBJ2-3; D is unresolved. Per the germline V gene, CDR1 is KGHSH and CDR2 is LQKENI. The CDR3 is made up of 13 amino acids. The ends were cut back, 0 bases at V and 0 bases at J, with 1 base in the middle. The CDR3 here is CASSPPSTDTQYF. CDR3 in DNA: TGTGCCAGCTCACCACCTAGCACAGATACGCAGTATTTT.

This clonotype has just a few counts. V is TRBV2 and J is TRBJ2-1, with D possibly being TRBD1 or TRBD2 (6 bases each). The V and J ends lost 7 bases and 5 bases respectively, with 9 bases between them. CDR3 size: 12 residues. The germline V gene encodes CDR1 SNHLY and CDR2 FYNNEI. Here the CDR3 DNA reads TGTGCCAGCATGAGGGGGGACAATGAGCAGTTCTTC. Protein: CASMRGDNEQFF.

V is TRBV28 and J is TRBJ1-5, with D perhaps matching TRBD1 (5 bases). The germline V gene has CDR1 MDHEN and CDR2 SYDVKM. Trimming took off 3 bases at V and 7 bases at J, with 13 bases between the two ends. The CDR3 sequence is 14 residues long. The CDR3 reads CASSFGDLGQPQHF. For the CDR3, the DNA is TGTGCCAGCAGTTTCGGGGACCTAGGCCAGCCCCAGCATTTT.

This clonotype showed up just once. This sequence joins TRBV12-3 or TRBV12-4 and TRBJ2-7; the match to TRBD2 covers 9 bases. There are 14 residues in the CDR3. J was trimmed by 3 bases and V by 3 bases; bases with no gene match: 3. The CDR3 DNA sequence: TGTGCCAGCAGTTTGATAGCGGGGGTCTACGAGCAGTACTTC. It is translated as CASSLIAGVYEQYF.

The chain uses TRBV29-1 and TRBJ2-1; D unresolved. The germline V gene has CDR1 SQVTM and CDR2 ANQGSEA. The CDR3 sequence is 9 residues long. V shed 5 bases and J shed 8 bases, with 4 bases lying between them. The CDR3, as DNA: TGCAGCGTTACCGATGAGCAGTTCTTC. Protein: CSVTDEQFF.

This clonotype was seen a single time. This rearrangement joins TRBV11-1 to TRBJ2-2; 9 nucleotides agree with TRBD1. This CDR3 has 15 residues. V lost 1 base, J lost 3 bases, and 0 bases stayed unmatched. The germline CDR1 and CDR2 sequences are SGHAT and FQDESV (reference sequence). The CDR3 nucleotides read TGTGCCAGCAGCTTAGGGGACAGGGACACCGGGGAGCTGTTTTTT. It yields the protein CASSLGDRDTGELFF.

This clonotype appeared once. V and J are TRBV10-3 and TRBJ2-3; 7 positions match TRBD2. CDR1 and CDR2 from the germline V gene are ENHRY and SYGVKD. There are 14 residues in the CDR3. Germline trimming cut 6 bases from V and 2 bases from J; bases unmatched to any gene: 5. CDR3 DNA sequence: TGTGCCATCAGGGAGCGGGGAACCACAGATACGCAGTATTTT. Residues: CAIRERGTTDTQYF.

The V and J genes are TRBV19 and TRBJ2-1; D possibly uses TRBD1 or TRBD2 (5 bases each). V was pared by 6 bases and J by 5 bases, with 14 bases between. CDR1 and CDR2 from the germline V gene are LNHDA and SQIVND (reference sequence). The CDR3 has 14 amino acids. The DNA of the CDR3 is TGTGCCAGTAGCACGCCGGGACGGGACAATGAGCAGTTCTTC. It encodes CASSTPGRDNEQFF.

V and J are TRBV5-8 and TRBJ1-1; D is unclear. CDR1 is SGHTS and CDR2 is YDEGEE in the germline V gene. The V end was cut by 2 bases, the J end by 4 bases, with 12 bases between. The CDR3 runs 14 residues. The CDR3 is CASSFSQRATEAFF. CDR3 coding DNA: TGTGCCAGCAGCTTTTCACAACGGGCCACTGAAGCTTTCTTT. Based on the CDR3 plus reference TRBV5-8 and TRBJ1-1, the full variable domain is EAGVTQSPTHLIKTRGQQATLRCSPISGHTSVYWYQQALGLGLQFLLWYDEGEERNRGNFPPRFSGRQFPNYSSELNVNALELEDSALYLCASSFSQRATEAFFGQGTRLTVV.

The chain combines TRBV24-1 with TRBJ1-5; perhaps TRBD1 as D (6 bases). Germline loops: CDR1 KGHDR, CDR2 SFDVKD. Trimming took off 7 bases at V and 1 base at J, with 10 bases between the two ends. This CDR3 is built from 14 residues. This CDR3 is CATSLTGSNQPQHF. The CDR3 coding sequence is TGTGCCACCAGCCTTACAGGGAGCAATCAGCCCCAGCATTTT.

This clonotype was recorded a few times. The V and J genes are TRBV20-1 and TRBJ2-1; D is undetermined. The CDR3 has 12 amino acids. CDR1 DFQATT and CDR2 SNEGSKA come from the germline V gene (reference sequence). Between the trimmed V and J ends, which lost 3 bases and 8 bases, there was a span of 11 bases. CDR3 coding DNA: TGCAGTGCTAGCGATAGTCTTCATGAGCAGTTCTTC. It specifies CSASDSLHEQFF.

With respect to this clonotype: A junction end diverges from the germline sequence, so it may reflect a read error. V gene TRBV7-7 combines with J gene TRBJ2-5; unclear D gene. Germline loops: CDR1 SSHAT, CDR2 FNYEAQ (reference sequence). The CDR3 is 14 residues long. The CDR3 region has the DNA TGTGCTAGCAGCTTAACGGCTAAACAAGAGACCCAGTACTTC. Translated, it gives CASSLTAKQETQYF. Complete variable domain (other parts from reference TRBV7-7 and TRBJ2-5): GAGVSQSPRYKVTKRGQDVTLRCDPISSHATLYWYQQALGQGPEFLTYFNYEAQPDKSGLPSDRFSAERPEGSISTLTIQRTEQRDSAMYRCASSLTAKQETQYFGPGTRLLVL.

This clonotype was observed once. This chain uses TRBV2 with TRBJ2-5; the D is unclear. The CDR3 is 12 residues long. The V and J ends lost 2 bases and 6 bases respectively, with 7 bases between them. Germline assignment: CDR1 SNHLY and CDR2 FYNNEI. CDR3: CASSELGKTQYF. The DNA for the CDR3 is TGTGCCAGCAGTGAACTGGGCAAGACCCAGTACTTC.

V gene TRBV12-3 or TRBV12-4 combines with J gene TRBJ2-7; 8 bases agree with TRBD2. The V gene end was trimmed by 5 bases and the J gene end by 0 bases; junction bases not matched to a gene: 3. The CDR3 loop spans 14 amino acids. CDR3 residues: CASSPSGSSYEQYF. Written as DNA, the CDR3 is TGTGCCAGCAGTCCCAGCGGGAGCTCCTACGAGCAGTACTTC.

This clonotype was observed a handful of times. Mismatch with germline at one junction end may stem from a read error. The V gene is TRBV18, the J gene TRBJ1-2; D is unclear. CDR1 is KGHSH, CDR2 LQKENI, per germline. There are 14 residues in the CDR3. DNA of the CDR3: TGTGCCAGCTCACCCGAGGAATACCACCAATCTATTCGCTTC. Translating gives CASSPEEYHQSIRF.

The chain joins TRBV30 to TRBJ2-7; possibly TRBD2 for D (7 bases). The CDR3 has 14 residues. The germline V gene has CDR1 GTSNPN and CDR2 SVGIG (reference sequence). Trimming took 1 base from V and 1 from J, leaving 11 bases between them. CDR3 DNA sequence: TGTGCCTGGAGTGCAAGGGGGGGGTCCTACGAGCAGTACTTC. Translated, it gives CAWSARGGSYEQYF.

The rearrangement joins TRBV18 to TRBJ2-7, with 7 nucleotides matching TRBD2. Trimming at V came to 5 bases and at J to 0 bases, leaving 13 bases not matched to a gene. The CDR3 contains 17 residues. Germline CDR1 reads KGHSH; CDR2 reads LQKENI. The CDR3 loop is CASSSLPTGLSSYEQYF. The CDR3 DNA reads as TGTGCCAGCTCATCACTCCCTACGGGACTAAGCTCCTACGAGCAGTACTTC.

CDR3 bases: TGCGCCAGCAGCCTGGACAGAGGCTCTGGAAACACCATATATTTT. Its protein product is CASSLDRGSGNTIYF. The chain couples TRBV4-3 to TRBJ1-3, with D perhaps matching TRBD1 (6 bases). CDR1 and CDR2 from the germline V gene are LGHNA and YSLEER. V was clipped by 4 bases and J by 0 bases, with 10 bases between them. The CDR3 contains 15 residues.

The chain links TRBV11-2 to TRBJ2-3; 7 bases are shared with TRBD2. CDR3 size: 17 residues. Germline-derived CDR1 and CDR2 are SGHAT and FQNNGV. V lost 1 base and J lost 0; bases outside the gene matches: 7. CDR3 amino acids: CASSLVRQGGSTDTQYF. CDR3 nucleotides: TGTGCCAGCAGCTTAGTTCGGCAGGGAGGGAGCACAGATACGCAGTATTTT. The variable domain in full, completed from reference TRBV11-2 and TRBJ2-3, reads EAGVAQSPRYKIIEKRQSVAFWCNPISGHATLYWYQQILGQGPKLLIQFQNNGVVDDSQLPKDRFSAERLKGVDSTLKIQPAKLEDSAVYLCASSLVRQGGSTDTQYFGPGTRLTVL.

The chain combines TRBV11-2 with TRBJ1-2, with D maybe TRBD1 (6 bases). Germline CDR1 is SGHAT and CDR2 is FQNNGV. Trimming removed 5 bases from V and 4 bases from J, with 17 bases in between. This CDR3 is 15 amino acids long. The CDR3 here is CASSRGGVGFYGYTF. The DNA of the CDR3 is TGTGCCAGCAGCCGAGGGGGGGTGGGTTTCTATGGCTACACCTTC.

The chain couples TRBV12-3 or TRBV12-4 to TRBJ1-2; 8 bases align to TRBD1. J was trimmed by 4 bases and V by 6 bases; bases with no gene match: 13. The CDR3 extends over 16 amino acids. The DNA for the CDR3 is TGTGCCAGCAGAAGTATTCACGGGACAGGTATCTATGGCTACACCTTC. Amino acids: CASRSIHGTGIYGYTF.

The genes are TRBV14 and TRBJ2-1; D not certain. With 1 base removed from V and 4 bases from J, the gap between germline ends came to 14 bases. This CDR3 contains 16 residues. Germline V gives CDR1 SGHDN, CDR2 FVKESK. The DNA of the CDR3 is TGTGCCAGCAGCCAAGGGCGGCGTATAGAGTACAATGAGCAGTTCTTC. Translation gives CASSQGRRIEYNEQFF.

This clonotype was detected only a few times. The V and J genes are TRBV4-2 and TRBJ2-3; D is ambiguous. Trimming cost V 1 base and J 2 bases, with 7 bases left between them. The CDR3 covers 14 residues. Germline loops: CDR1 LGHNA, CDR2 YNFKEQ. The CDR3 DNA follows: TGTGCCAGCAGCCAAGGTGGCACCACAGATACGCAGTATTTT. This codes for CASSQGGTTDTQYF.

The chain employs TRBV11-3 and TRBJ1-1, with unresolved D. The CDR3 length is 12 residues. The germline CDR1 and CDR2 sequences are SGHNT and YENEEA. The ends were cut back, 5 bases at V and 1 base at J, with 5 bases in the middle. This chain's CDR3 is CASSHGNTEAFF. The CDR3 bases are TGTGCCAGCAGCCACGGGAACACTGAAGCTTTCTTT.

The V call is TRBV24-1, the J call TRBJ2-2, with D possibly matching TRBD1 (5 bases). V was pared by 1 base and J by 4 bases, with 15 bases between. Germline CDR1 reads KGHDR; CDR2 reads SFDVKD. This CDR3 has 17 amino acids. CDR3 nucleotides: TGTGCCACCAGTGATTTCCCGATATTCCAGGGCACCGGGGAGCTGTTTTTT. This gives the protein CATSDFPIFQGTGELFF.

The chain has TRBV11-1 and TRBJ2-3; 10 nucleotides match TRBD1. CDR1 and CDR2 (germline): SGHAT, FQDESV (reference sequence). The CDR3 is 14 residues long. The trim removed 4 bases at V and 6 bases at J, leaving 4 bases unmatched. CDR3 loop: CASSSGQGLDTQYF. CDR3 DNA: TGTGCCAGCAGCTCGGGACAGGGGCTGGATACGCAGTATTTT.

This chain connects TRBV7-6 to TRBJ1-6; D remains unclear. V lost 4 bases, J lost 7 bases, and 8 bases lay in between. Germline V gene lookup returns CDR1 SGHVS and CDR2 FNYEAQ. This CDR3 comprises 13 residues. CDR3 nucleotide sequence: TGTGCCAGCAGCTCCGGCCGGAATTCACCCCTCCACTTT. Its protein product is CASSSGRNSPLHF.

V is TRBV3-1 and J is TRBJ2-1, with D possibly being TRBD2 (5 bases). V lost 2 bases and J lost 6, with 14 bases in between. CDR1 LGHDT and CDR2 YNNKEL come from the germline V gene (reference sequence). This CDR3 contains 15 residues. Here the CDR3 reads CASSQSGPRGNEQFF. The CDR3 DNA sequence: TGTGCCAGCAGCCAAAGCGGACCCCGTGGCAATGAGCAGTTCTTC.

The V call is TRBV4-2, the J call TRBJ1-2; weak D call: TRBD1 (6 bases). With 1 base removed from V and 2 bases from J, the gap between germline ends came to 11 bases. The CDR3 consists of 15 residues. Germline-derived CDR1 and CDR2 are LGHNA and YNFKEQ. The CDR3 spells CASSQGGTLNYGYTF. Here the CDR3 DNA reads TGTGCCAGCAGCCAAGGGGGGACATTAAACTATGGCTACACCTTC.